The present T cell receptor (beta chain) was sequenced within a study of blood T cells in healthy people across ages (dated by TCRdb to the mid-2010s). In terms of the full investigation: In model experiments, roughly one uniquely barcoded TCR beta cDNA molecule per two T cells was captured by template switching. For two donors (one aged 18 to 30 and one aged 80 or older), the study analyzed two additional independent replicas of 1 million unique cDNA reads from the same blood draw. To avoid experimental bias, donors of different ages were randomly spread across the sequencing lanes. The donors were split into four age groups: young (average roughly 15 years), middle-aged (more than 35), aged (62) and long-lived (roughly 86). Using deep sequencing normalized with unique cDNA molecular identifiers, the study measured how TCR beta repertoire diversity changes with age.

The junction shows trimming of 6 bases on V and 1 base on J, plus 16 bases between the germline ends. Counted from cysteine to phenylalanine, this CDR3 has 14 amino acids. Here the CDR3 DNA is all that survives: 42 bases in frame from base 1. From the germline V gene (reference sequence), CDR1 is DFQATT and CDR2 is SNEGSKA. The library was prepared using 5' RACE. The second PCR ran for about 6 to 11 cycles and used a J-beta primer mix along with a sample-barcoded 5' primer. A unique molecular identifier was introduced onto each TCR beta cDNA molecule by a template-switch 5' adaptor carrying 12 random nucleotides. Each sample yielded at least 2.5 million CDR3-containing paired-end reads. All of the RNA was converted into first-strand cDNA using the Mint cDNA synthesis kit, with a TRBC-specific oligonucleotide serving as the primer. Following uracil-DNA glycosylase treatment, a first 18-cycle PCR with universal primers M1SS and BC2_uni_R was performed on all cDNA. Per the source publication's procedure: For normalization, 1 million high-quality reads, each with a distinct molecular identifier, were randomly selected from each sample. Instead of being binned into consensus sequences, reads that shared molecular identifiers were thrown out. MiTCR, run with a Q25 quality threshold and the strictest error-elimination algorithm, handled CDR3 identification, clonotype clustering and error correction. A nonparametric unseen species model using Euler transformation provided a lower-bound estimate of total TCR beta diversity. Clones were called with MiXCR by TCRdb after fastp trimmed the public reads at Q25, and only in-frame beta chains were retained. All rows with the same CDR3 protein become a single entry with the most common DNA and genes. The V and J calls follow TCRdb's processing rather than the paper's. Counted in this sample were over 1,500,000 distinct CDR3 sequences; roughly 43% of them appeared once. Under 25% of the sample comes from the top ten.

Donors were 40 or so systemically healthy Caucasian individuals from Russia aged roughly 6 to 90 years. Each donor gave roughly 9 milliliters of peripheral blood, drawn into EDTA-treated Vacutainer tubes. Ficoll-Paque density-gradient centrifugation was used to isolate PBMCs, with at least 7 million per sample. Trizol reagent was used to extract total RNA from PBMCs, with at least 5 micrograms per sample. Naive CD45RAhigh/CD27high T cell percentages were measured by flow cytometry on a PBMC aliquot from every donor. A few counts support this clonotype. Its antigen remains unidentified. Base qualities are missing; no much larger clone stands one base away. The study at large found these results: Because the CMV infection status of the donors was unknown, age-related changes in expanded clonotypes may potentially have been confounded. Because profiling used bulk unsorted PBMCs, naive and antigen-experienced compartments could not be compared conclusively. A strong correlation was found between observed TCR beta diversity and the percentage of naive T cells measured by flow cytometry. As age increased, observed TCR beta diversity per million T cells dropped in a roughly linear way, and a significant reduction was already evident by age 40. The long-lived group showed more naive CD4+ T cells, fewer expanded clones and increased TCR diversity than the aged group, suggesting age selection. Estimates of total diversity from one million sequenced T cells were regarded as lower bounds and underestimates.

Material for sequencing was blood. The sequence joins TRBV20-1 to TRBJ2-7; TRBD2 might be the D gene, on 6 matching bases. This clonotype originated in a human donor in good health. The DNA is TGCAGTGCGACTAGGGTGACTCGGTCCTACGAGCAGTACTTC. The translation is CSATRVTRSYEQYF.